Below are 29 T cell receptor beta chains sequenced from a single sample in a study of CD8 T cells in Susac syndrome. RNA, at roughly 0.45 to 1 ug, was reverse transcribed with random hexamers. TCRdb re-derived calls from the immunoSEQ multiplex PCR reads in MiXCR, one entry per CDR3 protein. Counted here are 160,000 or so distinct CDR3 sequences, 85% to 95% occurring once; the ten biggest clones make up 0.16%. The sample consisted of CD8+ T cells from PBMCs. The receptor source for this set is a human donor with multiple sclerosis.

The rearrangement uses TRBV29-1 and TRBJ2-1; 12 positions match TRBD2. The V gene end was trimmed by 4 bases and the J gene end by 4 bases; junction bases not matched to a gene: 8. Germline CDR1 is SQVTM and CDR2 is ANQGSEA. CDR3 size: 16 residues. The CDR3 DNA sequence: TGCAGCGTTGTTGGGCTAGCGGGAGGGTCGTACAATGAGCAGTTCTTC. Protein: CSVVGLAGGSYNEQFF.

The chain is built from TRBV20-1 and TRBJ2-1, with 8 bases matching TRBD2. Germline assignment: CDR1 DFQATT and CDR2 SNEGSKA (reference sequence). There are 16 residues in the CDR3. V trimming: 3 bases; J trimming: 4 bases; junction bases outside the gene matches: 11. The CDR3 protein is CSASLTSAYPYNEQFF. The CDR3 DNA reads as TGCAGTGCTAGCCTGACTAGCGCTTACCCTTACAATGAGCAGTTCTTC.

J is TRBJ1-2 and V is TRBV30, with D unresolved. The germline V and J ends were trimmed by 0 bases and 7 bases, with 15 bases remaining between them. CDR1 is GTSNPN and CDR2 is SVGIG in the germline V gene (reference sequence). This CDR3 has 14 residues. The chain's CDR3 is CAWSVLEGSGGYTF. The CDR3 coding sequence is TGTGCCTGGAGTGTACTCGAGGGCTCGGGTGGCTACACCTTC.

The V gene is TRBV7-6, the J gene TRBJ2-3; 7 bases fit TRBD1. V was pared by 0 bases and J by 4 bases, with 1 base of the junction left unmatched. The CDR3 contains 14 residues. Germline assignment: CDR1 SGHVS and CDR2 FNYEAQ. The CDR3 here is CASSLATGADTQYF. DNA for the CDR3: TGTGCCAGCAGCTTAGCCACAGGGGCAGATACGCAGTATTTT.

The CDR3 spells CASSYGTRGSYEQYF. The CDR3 DNA follows: TGCGCCAGCAGCTACGGGACTAGAGGCTCCTACGAGCAGTACTTC. The genes are TRBV4-1 and TRBJ2-7; 8 nucleotides line up with TRBD2. The CDR3 extends over 15 amino acids. The germline V gene encodes CDR1 MGHRA and CDR2 YSYEKL. V trimming: 5 bases; J trimming: 0 bases; junction bases outside the gene matches: 6.

This chain links TRBV5-1 with TRBJ2-5; D remains ambiguous. Germline V gene data show CDR1 as SGHRS and CDR2 as YFSETQ. This CDR3 has 16 residues. With 0 bases removed from V and 0 bases from J, the gap between germline ends came to 12 bases. In DNA, the CDR3 is TGCGCCAGCAGCTTGGGGCCATTCGAGTACCAAGAGACCCAGTACTTC. This encodes CASSLGPFEYQETQYF.

The chain recombines TRBV29-1 with TRBJ2-1, with D tentatively TRBD1 (5 bases). This CDR3 is built from 15 residues. The germline V and J ends were trimmed by 6 bases and 1 base, with 16 bases remaining between them. Germline-derived CDR1 and CDR2 are SQVTM and ANQGSEA. The chain's CDR3 is CSVVPGKGSYNEQFF. CDR3 bases: TGCAGCGTCGTGCCAGGGAAAGGGTCCTACAATGAGCAGTTCTTC.

The chain uses TRBV12-5 and TRBJ2-5; D is unclear. Looked up from germline, CDR1 is LGHNT and CDR2 is FRNRAP. V shed 3 bases and J shed 5 bases, with 10 bases lying between them. CDR3 length: 13 residues. The CDR3 spells CASGLYLRETQYF. DNA of the CDR3: TGTGCTAGTGGTTTATACCTTAGGGAGACCCAGTACTTC.

The J gene is TRBJ2-7, the V gene TRBV27; 8 positions match TRBD1. This CDR3 has 14 residues. The V gene's germline CDR1 is MNHEY and CDR2 SMNVEV (reference sequence). Trimming removed 2 bases from V and 4 bases from J; junction bases left unmatched: 4. The CDR3 here is CASSLDQGAYEQYF. CDR3 in DNA: TGTGCCAGCAGTTTAGATCAGGGGGCGTACGAGCAGTACTTC.

The chain employs TRBV29-1 and TRBJ1-2; D may be TRBD1 (6 bases). The V gene lost 7 bases and the J gene lost 8 bases, with 17 bases spanning the gap. CDR3 length: 12 amino acids. Germline lookup yields CDR1 SQVTM and CDR2 ANQGSEA. Here the CDR3 reads CSGGTSSRGYTF. The DNA for the CDR3 is TGCAGCGGAGGGACATCCTCGCGCGGCTACACCTTC.

The chain combines TRBV27 with TRBJ2-2; 7 nucleotides line up with TRBD2. CDR1 and CDR2 (germline): MNHEY, SMNVEV (reference sequence). The ends lost 0 bases at V and 7 bases at J; junction bases unmatched: 8. There are 16 residues in the CDR3. This CDR3 is CASSLSFRGEGGELFF. In DNA, the CDR3 is TGTGCCAGCAGTTTATCGTTCCGGGGGGAAGGCGGGGAGCTGTTTTTT.

This chain joins TRBV6-5 and TRBJ2-7, with D unresolved. CDR1 and CDR2 from the germline V gene are MNHEY and SVGAGI. Between the trimmed V and J ends, which lost 5 bases and 2 bases, there was a span of 25 bases. The CDR3 is 18 amino acids. As DNA, the CDR3 is TGTGCCAGCAGTAACACCTGGGATCTCGGCTTGGGGACCTACGAGCAGTACTTC. Translated: CASSNTWDLGLGTYEQYF.

The DNA of the CDR3 is TGTGCCAGCAGTTTCGCGACTAGCGGGAGCTCTTACGAGCAGTACTTC. Its protein is CASSFATSGSSYEQYF. The chain combines TRBV27 with TRBJ2-7; 12 bases align to TRBD2. The ends lost 3 bases at V and 4 bases at J; junction bases unmatched: 7. The V gene's germline CDR1 is MNHEY and CDR2 SMNVEV (reference sequence). This CDR3 comprises 16 residues.

This chain joins TRBV9 and TRBJ2-1, with 12 bases that match TRBD2. The germline CDR1 and CDR2 sequences are SGDLS and YYNGEE. The CDR3 is made up of 15 amino acids. V lost 3 bases, J lost 10 bases, and 8 bases stayed unmatched. The CDR3 protein is CASSDTSGRLEEQFF. The CDR3 DNA follows: TGTGCCAGCAGCGACACTAGCGGGAGGTTGGAAGAGCAGTTCTTC.

A note on this clonotype: A junction end diverges from the germline sequence, so it may reflect a read error. This chain joins TRBV5-4 and TRBJ2-1, with D unclear. The germline CDR1 and CDR2 sequences are SGHNT and YYREEE (reference sequence). The CDR3 is made up of 15 amino acids. The CDR3 coding sequence is TGTGCCAGCAGCTTGGGGACGCCGTACTACAATGAGCGGTTCTTC. Its protein is CASSLGTPYYNERFF.

Written as DNA, the CDR3 is TGTGCCAGCAGTTTAACTAGCGGGAGTTACGAGCAGTACTTC. It encodes CASSLTSGSYEQYF. The chain links TRBV28 to TRBJ2-7; 11 bases align to TRBD2. Unmatched junction bases numbered 1, after V lost 2 bases and J lost 4 bases. Germline V lookup: CDR1 MDHEN, CDR2 SYDVKM. The CDR3 is 14 residues long. The variable domain in full, with the rest retrieved from reference TRBV28 and TRBJ2-7, is DVKVTQSSRYLVKRTGEKVFLECVQDMDHENMFWYRQDPGLGLRLIYFSYDVKMKEKGDIPEGYSVSREKKERFSLILESASTNQTSMYLCASSLTSGSYEQYFGPGTRLTVT.

The V gene is TRBV6-5, the J gene TRBJ2-7; 8 positions match TRBD1. The CDR3 runs 17 residues. J gave up 3 bases and V 2 bases, and 12 bases lay outside the gene matches. CDR1 MNHEY and CDR2 SVGAGI come from the germline V gene. The CDR3 DNA reads as TGTGCCAGCAGTTACGGGGACCCCACAGGGGGAGTCTACGAGCAGTACTTC. It codes for CASSYGDPTGGVYEQYF.

This sequence joins TRBV7-9 and TRBJ2-1; 7 bases agree with TRBD1. CDR3 length: 12 amino acids. The V gene end was trimmed by 4 bases and the J gene end by 10 bases; junction bases not matched to a gene: 4. Germline CDR1 is SEHNR and CDR2 is FQNEAQ (reference sequence). The CDR3: CASSSTGIEQFF. CDR3 DNA: TGTGCCAGCAGCTCGACAGGGATCGAGCAGTTCTTC.

The chain joins TRBV13 to TRBJ1-1, with a weak D call TRBD1 (6 bases). CDR1 is PRHDT and CDR2 is FYEKMQ in the germline V gene (reference sequence). This CDR3 comprises 13 residues. Trimming took off 6 bases at V and 3 bases at J, with 11 bases between the two ends. CDR3: CASRDRHYTEAFF. DNA for the CDR3: TGTGCCAGCAGAGACAGGCATTACACTGAAGCTTTCTTT.

This clonotype was picked up a small number of times. The chain has TRBV3-1 and TRBJ2-3; D unclear. The germline V gene has CDR1 LGHDT and CDR2 YNNKEL (reference sequence). The CDR3 length is 14 residues. Trimming stripped 1 base from V and 0 bases from J, with 5 bases between. Here the CDR3 DNA reads TGTGCCAGCAGCCAAGCCCCTAGCACAGATACGCAGTATTTT. Residues: CASSQAPSTDTQYF.

There are a few counts of this clonotype. The chain combines TRBV28 with TRBJ2-7; D remains unclear. The CDR3 length is 11 residues. The germline V and J ends were trimmed by 5 bases and 0 bases, with 2 bases remaining between them. From germline, CDR1 is MDHEN and CDR2 SYDVKM. CDR3 loop: CASSISYEQYF. The CDR3 nucleotides read TGTGCCAGCAGTATCTCCTACGAGCAGTACTTC.

The V gene is TRBV7-3, the J gene TRBJ2-7; TRBD2 aligns across 12 bases. This CDR3 contains 15 residues. Germline trimming cut 5 bases from V and 4 bases from J; bases unmatched to any gene: 6. CDR1 is SGHTA and CDR2 is FQGTGA in the germline V gene. The CDR3 region has the DNA TGTGCCAGCAGCCCCCGGACTAGCGGGGAGTACGAGCAGTACTTC. Translated: CASSPRTSGEYEQYF.

The CDR3 loop is CASSQESSYNEQFF. CDR3 nucleotides: TGCGCCAGCAGCCAGGAGAGCTCCTACAATGAGCAGTTCTTC. The V and J genes are TRBV4-1 and TRBJ2-1, with unresolved D. V was cut by 3 bases and J by 0 bases, with 6 bases left in between. CDR1 MGHRA and CDR2 YSYEKL come from the germline V gene. The CDR3 covers 14 residues.

The chain employs TRBV11-1 and TRBJ1-1; possible D gene TRBD1, 5 bases. CDR3 length: 15 amino acids. V lost 3 bases and J 2 bases, leaving 13 bases between the germline ends. Germline V lookup: CDR1 SGHAT, CDR2 FQDESV (reference sequence). The CDR3 sequence is CASSFIRGRNTEAFF. CDR3 bases: TGTGCCAGCAGCTTTATCCGGGGCCGAAACACTGAAGCTTTCTTT.

This sequence joins TRBV7-2 and TRBJ2-5; D may match TRBD1 or TRBD2 (5 bases each). CDR1 is SGHTA and CDR2 is FQGNSA in the germline V gene. This CDR3 spans 15 amino acids. Trimming left V 5 bases short and J 5 bases short, with 18 bases between. CDR3 region: CASSQIRTGAETQYF. As DNA, the CDR3 is TGTGCCAGCAGCCAGATAAGGACTGGGGCGGAGACCCAGTACTTC.

The chain recombines TRBV6-6 with TRBJ1-1; perhaps TRBD1 as D (5 bases). From germline, CDR1 is MNHNY and CDR2 SVGAGI (reference sequence). This CDR3 has 15 amino acids. The V and J ends lost 2 bases and 1 base respectively, with 11 bases between them. The CDR3 DNA reads TGTGCCAGCAGTTACGGGACCGGACAGAACACTGAAGCTTTCTTT. It is translated as CASSYGTGQNTEAFF.

The rearrangement joins TRBV28 to TRBJ1-5; no firm D call. Trimming took off 10 bases at V and 4 bases at J, with 14 bases between the two ends. Germline CDR1 is MDHEN and CDR2 is SYDVKM. This CDR3 region has 13 residues. The CDR3 sequence is CATFGRGNQPQHF. The CDR3 DNA follows: TGTGCCACCTTCGGTCGAGGGAATCAGCCCCAGCATTTT.

The chain couples TRBV16 to TRBJ2-7, with D possibly being TRBD1 (6 bases). Germline CDR1 and CDR2: KGHSY and FQNENV. V lost 4 bases, J lost 3 bases, and 13 bases lay in between. The CDR3 length is 14 residues. CDR3 DNA: TGTGCCAGCAGCCCCGAAGGGGGTGTCTACGAGCAGTACTTC. Translated, it gives CASSPEGGVYEQYF.

The CDR3 bases are TGTGCCAGCAGCTCTCGACAACTGCCTGAAGCTTTCTTT. Protein product: CASSSRQLPEAFF. V usage is TRBV7-9 and J usage is TRBJ1-1; no definite D call. Per germline, CDR1 SEHNR and CDR2 FQNEAQ (reference sequence). The V end lost 4 bases, the J end lost 6 bases, and 12 bases lay between the germline ends. CDR3 size: 13 residues.